The rows below give T cell receptor beta chains drawn from one sample of a study of regulatory T cells in long-lasting Graves disease. TCRdb redid the calling of the multiplex PCR reads with MiXCR, one entry per CDR3 protein. The sample records hundreds of thousands of distinct CDR3 sequences, 20% to 25% being singletons. The material sequenced was peripheral blood mononuclear cells (PBMCs), taken when the disease was refractory, from a patient treated with antithyroid drugs. These receptor sequences come from a female donor with Graves disease. Both conserved end residues are trimmed from each CDR3. D genes are given only for firm matches. Clone size is given for some rows only: seen once, a few or many times, or a class if the clone is expanded.

clone_size v_call d_call cdr3_aa
. TRBV6-1 . TSTVGSIQY
few TRBV16 . ASSLKTGQMGGYT
few TRBV12-3/TRBV12-4 . ASSSILGGHDKAF
few TRBV4-1 . ASSRVPRGTEAF
. TRBV9 . ASRVGTGVGELF
few TRBV5-1 . ASSMTLDSEAF
few TRBV10-3 TRBD1 ASTLGGQGLNTEAF
. TRBV5-1 TRBD1 ASSLQPGTGFFGANVLT
few TRBV29-1 . SVEEGFAKTEAF
. TRBV5-1 TRBD2 ASSLTSGSDEQF
many TRBV24-1 . ATSDPGGAKEKLF
. TRBV2 . ASSERLDSSGSTIY
. TRBV5-1 . ASSFTGYTGELV
. TRBV6-5 TRBD2 ASSYGLAGASGANVLT
. TRBV4-1 . ASRQSENYGYT
many TRBV12-3/TRBV12-4 . ASTTRRNTEAF
many TRBV27 . ASSSRRSYNSPLH
many TRBV11-3 . ASSSPGTENTEAF
many TRBV6-2/TRBV6-3 . ASSNKRDRSNQPQH
few TRBV19 . ASSIPAGRNTEAF
. TRBV7-3 . ASSLMGTGTEAF
. TRBV18 . ASSPSLFGQSNTGELF
many TRBV12-3/TRBV12-4 . ASSLEGGGEKLF
many TRBV13 TRBD1 ASSPVNTGAPKNIQY
many TRBV7-6 . ASSPGTLTRETQY
many TRBV29-1 . SVGVAGRNEQF
. TRBV7-2 . ASSLTRDSTGGEQF
many TRBV5-1 . ASSRGENIQY
few TRBV10-3 . AISESEGQYYGYT
many TRBV2 . ASSPMSTAGELF
many TRBV12-3/TRBV12-4 . ASSGRRTNQETQY
. TRBV5-1 . ASSLAPRGTGELF
. TRBV15 . ATSKGGTEAF
many TRBV2 . ASMERLGTYTEAF
few TRBV27 . ASRTADQPQH
many TRBV11-2 . ASSLAYGRYEQY
. TRBV19 . ASSKGYSEAF
few TRBV6-5 TRBD1 ASSYDRAFHEQY
many TRBV28 TRBD1 ASRPGTGGYEQY
few TRBV5-1 . ASTPDGTNTEAF
few TRBV7-9 TRBD1 ASSLVGGTGSLAEDGNSPLH
. TRBV28 TRBD1 ASSLGGDRSDEQY
many TRBV28 TRBD1 ASSSPGQGDHQPQH
many TRBV12-3/TRBV12-4 . ASSLSGTPYEQY
. TRBV15 TRBD2 ATSRGLAGESSYEQY
. TRBV5-1 . ASSFWTESYEQY